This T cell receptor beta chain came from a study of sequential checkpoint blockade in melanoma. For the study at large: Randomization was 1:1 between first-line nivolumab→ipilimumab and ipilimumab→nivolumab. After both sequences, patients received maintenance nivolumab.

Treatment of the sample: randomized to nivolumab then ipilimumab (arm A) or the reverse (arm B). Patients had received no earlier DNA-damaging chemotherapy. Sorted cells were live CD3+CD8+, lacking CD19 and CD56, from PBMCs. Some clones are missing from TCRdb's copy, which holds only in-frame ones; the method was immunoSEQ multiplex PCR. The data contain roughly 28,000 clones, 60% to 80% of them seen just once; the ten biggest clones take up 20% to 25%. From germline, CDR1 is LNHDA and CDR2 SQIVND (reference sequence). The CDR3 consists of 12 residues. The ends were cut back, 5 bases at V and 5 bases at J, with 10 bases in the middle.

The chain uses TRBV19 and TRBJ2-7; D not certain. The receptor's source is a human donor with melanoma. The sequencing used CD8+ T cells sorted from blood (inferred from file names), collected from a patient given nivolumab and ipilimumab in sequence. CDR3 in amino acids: CASSSLSDEQYF. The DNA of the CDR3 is TGTGCCAGTAGTTCCCTCTCGGACGAGCAGTACTTC.